This entry is about one T cell receptor (beta chain). Its antigen is not identified. The data originate from a study of identical twins. The V and J ends lost 5 bases and 3 bases respectively, with 11 bases between them. From germline, CDR1 is SGHDT and CDR2 YYEEEE. The CDR3 spans 14 residues. Each CDR3 protein gets one entry after TCRdb re-called the 5' RACE reads with MiXCR. The repertoire includes about 490,000 distinct CDR3 sequences, 12% to 15% of them detected once, and about 0.47% sits in the top ten. Regarding the study as a whole: Memory repertoires lacked the insertion deficit that abundant cord blood beta clonotypes showed. Within beta out-of-frame sequences, the excess sharing observed between twins was weaker. Monozygotic twins shared more out-of-frame TCR alpha than recombination models predicted.

The sample was also reused in another study, on yellow fever vaccine responses in identical twins.

The genes are TRBV5-6 and TRBJ2-2; D is perhaps TRBD1 or TRBD2 (5 bases each). Sequenced input: CD4+ T cells sorted from blood. The TCR was taken from a woman aged 18-29 years in good health. The CDR3 protein is CASSRDGYTGELFF. The CDR3 bases are TGTGCCAGCAGTCGGGACGGATACACCGGGGAGCTGTTTTTT.